In its sample, the clone carrying this TCR beta chain was seen a few times. The record originates from a study of T cells after yellow fever vaccination. Looked up from germline, CDR1 is MNHEY and CDR2 is SVGAGI. The V gene lost 6 bases and the J gene lost 4 bases, with 13 bases spanning the gap. CDR3 size: 14 residues. TCRdb re-called the 5' RACE reads through MiXCR, storing one row per CDR3 protein. The profile covers about 310,000 distinct CDR3 sequences, with approximately 3.9% appearing a single time and 20% to 25% taken by the ten largest. This sequence was found in a man aged 18 to 29 who received the YFV17D yellow fever vaccine. The chain uses TRBV6-5 and TRBJ1-5, with unresolved D. Sequences were derived from PBMCs, sampled on the day of the yellow fever booster vaccination. The CDR3 coding sequence is TGTGCCAGCAGGGGGAAAGCCGGGAATCAGCCCCAGCATTTT. It encodes CASRGKAGNQPQHF.